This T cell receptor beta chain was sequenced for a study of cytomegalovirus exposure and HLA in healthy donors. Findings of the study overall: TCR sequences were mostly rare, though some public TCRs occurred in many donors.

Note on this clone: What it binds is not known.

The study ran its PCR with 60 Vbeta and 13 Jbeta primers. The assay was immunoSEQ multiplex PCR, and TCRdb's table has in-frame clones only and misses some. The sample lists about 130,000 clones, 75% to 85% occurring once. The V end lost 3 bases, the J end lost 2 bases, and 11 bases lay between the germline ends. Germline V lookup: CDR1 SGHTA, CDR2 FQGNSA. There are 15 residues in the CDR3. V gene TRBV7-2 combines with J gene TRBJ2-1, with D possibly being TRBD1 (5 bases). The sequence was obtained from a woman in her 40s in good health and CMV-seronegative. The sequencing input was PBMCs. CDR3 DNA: TGTGCCAGCAGCTTCTACTTAGGGGCCTACAATGAGCAGTTCTTC. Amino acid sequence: CASSFYLGAYNEQFF.